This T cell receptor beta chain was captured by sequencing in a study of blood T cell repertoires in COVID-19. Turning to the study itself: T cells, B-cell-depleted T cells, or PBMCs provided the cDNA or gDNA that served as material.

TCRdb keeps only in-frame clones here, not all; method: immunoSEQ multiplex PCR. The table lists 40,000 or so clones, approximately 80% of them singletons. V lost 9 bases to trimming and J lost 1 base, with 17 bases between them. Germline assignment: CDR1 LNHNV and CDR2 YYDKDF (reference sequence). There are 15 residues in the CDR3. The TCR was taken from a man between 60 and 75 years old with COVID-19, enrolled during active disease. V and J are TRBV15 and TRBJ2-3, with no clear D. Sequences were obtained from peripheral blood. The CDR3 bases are TGTGCCACTCTGGCCTCGGCAGGTGGCACAGATACGCAGTATTTT. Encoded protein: CATLASAGGTDTQYF.